The clone carrying this TCR beta chain was seen repeatedly, ten times or more. The antigen is not known. This record belongs to a study of T cell repertoires in cytomegalovirus infection. Study-level points and caveats: Across the ex vivo response, the dominant clonotypes were HLA-C-restricted CMV-specific TCR beta clonotypes.

TCRdb reprocessed the reads with MiXCR, giving one entry per CDR3 protein. The sample carries 300,000 to 400,000 distinct CDR3 sequences, 15% to 20% recorded once. There are 14 residues in the CDR3. Per germline, CDR1 LGHNA and CDR2 YSLEER. The V gene end was trimmed by 1 base and the J gene end by 14 bases; junction bases not matched to a gene: 7. This clonotype was sampled from a human donor in good health (CMV status not recorded). Some clones in this sample may be carry-over from other donors' samples. What was sequenced was PBMCs. This chain links TRBV4-3 with TRBJ2-3, with 12 bases that match TRBD1. The CDR3 DNA is TGCGCCAGCAGCCAAGCGCCGGGACAGGGGGCGAGGTATTTT. Its protein is CASSQAPGQGARYF.